This entry lists 15 T cell receptor beta chains sequenced from one sample in a study of identical twins. TCRdb redid the calling of the 5' RACE reads with MiXCR, one entry per CDR3 protein. The table shows about 240,000 distinct CDR3 sequences, with 12% occurring only once. The sample was also reused in another study, on yellow fever vaccine responses in identical twins.

The source material was memory (CD45RO+) T cells sorted from blood. Receptors originate from a woman in her late teens or twenties in good health.

The sample holds a few counts of this clonotype. This chain joins TRBV27 and TRBJ2-5; D call uncertain. With 6 bases removed from V and 2 bases from J, the gap between germline ends came to 10 bases. Per the germline V gene, CDR1 is MNHEY and CDR2 is SMNVEV (reference sequence). CDR3 size: 13 residues. This CDR3 reads CASRPDSQETQYF. The CDR3 DNA sequence: TGTGCCAGCAGACCAGATAGTCAAGAGACCCAGTACTTC.

The V gene is TRBV27, the J gene TRBJ1-2; TRBD1 matches 9 bases. The CDR3 loop spans 18 amino acids. The germline gives CDR1 MNHEY, CDR2 SMNVEV (reference sequence). V dropped 5 bases and J dropped 4; count of bases not matched to a gene: 17. The CDR3 DNA reads as TGTGCCAGCAGTCCGCTACCGGGACAGGGTGGATCAACCTATGGCTACACCTTC. Translated: CASSPLPGQGGSTYGYTF.

This chain joins TRBV6-2 or TRBV6-3 and TRBJ1-5; weak D call: TRBD1 (5 bases). V lost 8 bases and J 4 bases, leaving 12 bases between the germline ends. Germline CDR1 is MNHEY and CDR2 is SVGEGT. The CDR3 sequence is 13 residues long. The CDR3 spells CASPPRENQPQHF. The CDR3 bases are TGTGCCAGCCCTCCCAGGGAGAATCAGCCCCAGCATTTT.

A few counts support this clonotype. V and J are TRBV7-9 and TRBJ2-7; D tentatively fits TRBD1 or TRBD2 (6 bases each). Trimming took 3 bases from V and 2 from J, leaving 11 bases between them. Germline V gene sequence: CDR1 SEHNR, CDR2 FQNEAQ (reference sequence). The CDR3 spans 14 residues. The CDR3 DNA follows: TGTGCCAGCAGCTTGGGGGGCTTTGCCTACGAGCAGTACTTC. It yields the protein CASSLGGFAYEQYF.

The V and J genes are TRBV20-1 and TRBJ2-3; TRBD2 matches at 14 bases. The germline V gene encodes CDR1 DFQATT and CDR2 SNEGSKA (reference sequence). This CDR3 contains 19 residues. The trim removed 3 bases at V and 3 bases at J, leaving 14 bases unmatched. The CDR3 spells CSARVTGTSGRKETDTQYF. The CDR3 DNA is TGCAGTGCTAGGGTAACCGGGACTAGCGGGAGAAAGGAGACAGATACGCAGTATTTT.

This chain joins TRBV3-1 and TRBJ2-7; D not certain. V was cut by 6 bases and J by 2 bases, with 14 bases left in between. Germline V lookup: CDR1 LGHDT, CDR2 YNNKEL (reference sequence). CDR3 length equals 14 residues. CDR3 protein: CASSPNPFAYEQYF. The CDR3 region has the DNA TGTGCCAGCAGTCCCAACCCCTTTGCCTACGAGCAGTACTTC.

This clonotype was seen only a few times. J is TRBJ2-1 and V is TRBV11-3; a weak D match, TRBD1 (6 bases). CDR1 SGHNT and CDR2 YENEEA come from the germline V gene. The CDR3 is 15 residues long. Trimming pared 4 bases from V and 6 bases from J, leaving 16 bases between. The CDR3 is CASSSDGKTGNEQFF. The CDR3 region has the DNA TGTGCCAGCAGCTCGGACGGTAAGACAGGCAATGAGCAGTTCTTC.

This clonotype has a count of ten or more. The V gene is TRBV5-1, the J gene TRBJ1-5; 8 nucleotides agree with TRBD1. With V trimmed by 4 bases and J by 6 bases, 6 bases remained unmatched. The germline gives CDR1 SGHRS, CDR2 YFSETQ. The length of the CDR3 is 14 residues. The CDR3 nucleotides are TGCGCCAGCAGCCTGGGGACAGGCCGTCAGCCCCAGCATTTT. It encodes CASSLGTGRQPQHF.

The rearrangement joins TRBV18 to TRBJ2-1; 7 bases match TRBD2. Trimming cost V 1 base and J 3 bases; bases outside gene matches: 3. Germline CDR1 is KGHSH and CDR2 is LQKENI. CDR3 length equals 15 residues. The CDR3 DNA reads as TGTGCCAGCTCACCACGCGGGAGAGACTACAATGAGCAGTTCTTC. Its protein is CASSPRGRDYNEQFF.

This clonotype showed up many times. V gene TRBV9 combines with J gene TRBJ2-2, with 13 bases lining up with TRBD2. V shed 3 bases, J shed 4 bases, and the junction held 0 bases outside the gene matches. Germline V gives CDR1 SGDLS, CDR2 YYNGEE. The CDR3 loop spans 15 amino acids. The CDR3 DNA reads as TGTGCCAGCAGCGGGACTAGCGGGGGCACCGGGGAGCTGTTTTTT. Translated: CASSGTSGGTGELFF.

This clonotype was found a few times. This sequence joins TRBV20-1 and TRBJ2-7; no clear D gene. The CDR3 is 12 residues long. The V gene lost 1 base and the J gene lost 5 bases, with 9 bases spanning the gap. In germline, CDR1 is DFQATT, CDR2 SNEGSKA (reference sequence). This CDR3 is CSARVGVNEQYF. In DNA, the CDR3 is TGCAGTGCTAGAGTGGGTGTCAACGAGCAGTACTTC.

V is TRBV11-2 and J is TRBJ2-7, with 13 bases fitting TRBD2. V lost 3 bases, J lost 1 base, and 9 bases stayed unmatched. The CDR3 length is 18 residues. Per germline, CDR1 SGHAT and CDR2 FQNNGV. The CDR3 region has the DNA TGTGCCAGCAGCTTCCCCCGGACTAGCGGGAGTAGTTCCTACGAGCAGTACTTC. This gives the protein CASSFPRTSGSSSYEQYF.

This clonotype was seen a few times. The J gene is TRBJ2-7, the V gene TRBV12-3 or TRBV12-4, with a tentative D call TRBD1 (5 bases). V lost 0 bases and J 6 bases, leaving 9 bases between the germline ends. The CDR3 loop spans 13 amino acids. Here the CDR3 DNA reads TGTGCCAGCAGTTTAGCCAGGGATAGCGAGCAGTACTTC. Amino acids: CASSLARDSEQYF.

This clonotype was seen a few times. In DNA form, the CDR3 reads TGCGCCAGCAGCCAACTTGGAAAGGACGGGACCTCTGGGGCCAACGTCCTGACTTTC. It encodes CASSQLGKDGTSGANVLTF. The V and J genes are TRBV4-1 and TRBJ2-6, with D perhaps being TRBD1 or TRBD2 (5 bases each). The CDR3 totals 19 residues. Germline lookup yields CDR1 MGHRA and CDR2 YSYEKL. Trimming cost V 2 bases and J 0 bases, with 17 bases left between them.

This clonotype was seen a few times. This chain connects TRBV7-2 to TRBJ2-7, with 10 bases fitting TRBD2. In germline, CDR1 is SGHTA, CDR2 FQGNSA. Trimming removed 1 base from V and 4 bases from J; junction bases left unmatched: 4. This CDR3 spans 15 amino acids. CDR3 in amino acids: CASSLDTSGKYEQYF. In DNA, the CDR3 is TGTGCCAGCAGCTTAGATACTAGCGGGAAGTACGAGCAGTACTTC.